This entry lists 9 T cell receptor beta chains sequenced from one sample in a study of T cell responses to AZD1222 COVID-19 vaccine. Sequencing was performed with immunoSEQ multiplex PCR; in TCRdb, only in-frame clones are kept and a portion is missing. The sample has 120,000 to 150,000 clones, 80% to 95% seen once. Sequencing used peripheral blood, obtained on day 0 of MenACWY control vaccination. These receptors were obtained from an adult in good health.

The chain combines TRBV19 with TRBJ2-5, with D perhaps matching TRBD2 (6 bases). This CDR3 region has 14 residues. V lost 6 bases to trimming and J lost 5 bases, with 16 bases between them. Germline CDR1 reads LNHDA; CDR2 reads SQIVND (reference sequence). The CDR3 DNA sequence: TGTGCCAGTAGAGAGAACCGTGGGGGGGAGACCCAGTACTTC. It yields the protein CASRENRGGETQYF.

This chain uses TRBV4-2 with TRBJ2-5; 10 nucleotides match TRBD2. The CDR3 length is 17 residues. Unmatched junction bases numbered 10, after V lost 1 base and J lost 5 bases. Germline loops: CDR1 LGHNA, CDR2 YNFKEQ. The CDR3 loop is CASSQVVASGSMETQYF. CDR3 sequence (DNA): TGTGCCAGCAGCCAAGTGGTCGCTAGCGGGAGTATGGAGACCCAGTACTTC.

The chain recombines TRBV5-1 with TRBJ1-4; D is undetermined. The CDR3 sequence is 15 residues long. The V end lost 4 bases, the J end lost 7 bases, and 17 bases lay between the germline ends. The germline gives CDR1 SGHRS, CDR2 YFSETQ. DNA of the CDR3: TGCGCCAGCAGCACGCTAGGGTCCGAAATTGAAAAACTGTTTTTT. Translating it yields CASSTLGSEIEKLFF.

The V call is TRBV3-1 (or the pseudogene TRBV3-2), the J call TRBJ1-1; D remains unclear. V shed 0 bases and J shed 3 bases, with 11 bases lying between them. From germline, CDR1 is LGHDT and CDR2 YNNKEL (reference sequence). The CDR3 length is 15 residues. DNA for the CDR3: TGTGCCAGCAGCCAAGATAGCAGGTCGGACACTGAAGCTTTCTTT. This translates into CASSQDSRSDTEAFF.

The chain employs TRBV3-1 (or the pseudogene TRBV3-2) and TRBJ1-1, with unresolved D. V gave up 0 bases and J gave up 10 bases, with 9 bases separating them. The germline gives CDR1 LGHDT, CDR2 YNNKEL (reference sequence). The CDR3 is made up of 12 amino acids. The CDR3, as DNA: TGTGCCAGCAGCCAAGATAAATTTGTAGCTTTCTTT. Translating it yields CASSQDKFVAFF.

The rearrangement joins TRBV24-1 to TRBJ2-2; the match to TRBD1 covers 11 bases. V shed 2 bases and J 6 bases; nucleotides not matched to a gene: 10. Germline CDR1 and CDR2: KGHDR and SFDVKD. The CDR3 sequence is 18 residues long. The CDR3: CATSDSTTDRGPSGELFF. The CDR3 coding sequence is TGTGCCACCAGTGATTCGACTACGGACAGGGGGCCTTCCGGGGAGCTGTTTTTT.

V usage is TRBV4-2 and J usage is TRBJ1-1; D remains unclear. V lost 0 bases and J 0 bases, leaving 14 bases between the germline ends. Germline V gene lookup returns CDR1 LGHNA and CDR2 YNFKEQ. The CDR3 runs to 17 residues. CDR3 sequence reads: CASSQEDHSLMNTEAFF. The CDR3 DNA reads as TGTGCCAGCAGCCAAGAGGATCATAGCTTAATGAACACTGAAGCTTTCTTT.

The CDR3, as DNA: TGTGCCAGCAGCTCACCCGGACTCTCCTCCTACAATGAGCAGTTCTTC. This sequence encodes CASSSPGLSSYNEQFF. The V and J genes are TRBV6-2 or TRBV6-3 and TRBJ2-1; possibly TRBD2 for D (5 bases). The CDR3 loop spans 16 amino acids. Germline CDR1 reads MNHEY; CDR2 reads SVGEGT. V lost 6 bases and J lost 0, with 15 bases in between.

This chain uses TRBV10-2 with TRBJ1-1; maybe TRBD1 (6 bases). The CDR3 is 14 residues long. The V end was cut by 6 bases, the J end by 0 bases, with 11 bases between. CDR1 is WSHSY, CDR2 SAAADI, per germline. The CDR3 coding sequence is TGCGCCAGCAGCACTTGGACAGTGAACACTGAAGCTTTCTTT. Encoded protein: CASSTWTVNTEAFF.